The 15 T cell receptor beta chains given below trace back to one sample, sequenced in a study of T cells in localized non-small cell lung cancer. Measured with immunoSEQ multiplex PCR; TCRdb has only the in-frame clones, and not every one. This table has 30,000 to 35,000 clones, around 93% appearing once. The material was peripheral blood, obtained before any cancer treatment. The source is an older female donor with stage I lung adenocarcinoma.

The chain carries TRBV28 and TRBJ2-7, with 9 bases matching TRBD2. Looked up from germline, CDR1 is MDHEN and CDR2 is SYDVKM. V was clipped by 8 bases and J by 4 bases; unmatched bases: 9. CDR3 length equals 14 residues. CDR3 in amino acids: CASHSARGGYEQYF. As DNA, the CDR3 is TGTGCCAGCCACTCAGCGCGGGGGGGGTACGAGCAGTACTTC.

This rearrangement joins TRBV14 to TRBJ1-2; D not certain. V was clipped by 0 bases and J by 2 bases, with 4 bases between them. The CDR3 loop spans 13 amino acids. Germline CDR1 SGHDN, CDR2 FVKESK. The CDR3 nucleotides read TGTGCCAGCAGCCAAGAGTTGAACTATGGCTACACCTTC. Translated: CASSQELNYGYTF.

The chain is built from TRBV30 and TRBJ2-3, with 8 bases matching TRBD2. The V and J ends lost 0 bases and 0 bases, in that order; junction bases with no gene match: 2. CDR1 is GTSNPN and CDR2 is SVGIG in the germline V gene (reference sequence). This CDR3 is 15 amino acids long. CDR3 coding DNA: TGTGCCTGGAGTGTACTAGCGGTTAGCACAGATACGCAGTATTTT. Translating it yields CAWSVLAVSTDTQYF. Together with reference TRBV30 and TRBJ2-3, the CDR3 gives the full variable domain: SQTIHQWPATLVQPVGSPLSLECTVEGTSNPNLYWYRQAAGRGLQLLFYSVGIGQISSEVPQNLSASRPQDRQFILSSKKLLLSDSGFYLCAWSVLAVSTDTQYFGPGTRLTVL.

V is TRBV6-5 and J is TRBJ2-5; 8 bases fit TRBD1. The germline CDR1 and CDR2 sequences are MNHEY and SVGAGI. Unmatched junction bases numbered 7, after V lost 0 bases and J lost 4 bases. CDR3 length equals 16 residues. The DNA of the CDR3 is TGTGCCAGCAGTTACTCGACCGTTACAGGGGGAGAGACCCAGTACTTC. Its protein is CASSYSTVTGGETQYF.

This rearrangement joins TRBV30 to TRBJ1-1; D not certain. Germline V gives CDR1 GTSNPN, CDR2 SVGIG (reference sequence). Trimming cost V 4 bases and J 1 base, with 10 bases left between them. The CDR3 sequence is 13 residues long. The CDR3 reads CAWTRAWNTEAFF. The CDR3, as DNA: TGTGCCTGGACGAGGGCTTGGAACACTGAAGCTTTCTTT.

This chain's CDR3 is CASSFEWENYGYTF. Here the CDR3 DNA reads TGTGCCAGCAGCTTTGAATGGGAAAACTATGGCTACACCTTC. This rearrangement joins TRBV7-9 to TRBJ1-2; D gene ambiguous. CDR1 SEHNR and CDR2 FQNEAQ come from the germline V gene (reference sequence). The CDR3 runs to 14 residues. Between the trimmed V and J ends, which lost 3 bases and 2 bases, there was a span of 10 bases.

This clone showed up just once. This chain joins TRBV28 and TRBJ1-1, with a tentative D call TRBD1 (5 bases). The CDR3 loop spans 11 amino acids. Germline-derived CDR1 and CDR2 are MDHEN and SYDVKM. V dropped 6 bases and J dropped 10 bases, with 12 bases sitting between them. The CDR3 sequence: CASSRDRLAFF. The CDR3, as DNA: TGTGCCAGCAGCCGCGACAGACTAGCTTTCTTT.

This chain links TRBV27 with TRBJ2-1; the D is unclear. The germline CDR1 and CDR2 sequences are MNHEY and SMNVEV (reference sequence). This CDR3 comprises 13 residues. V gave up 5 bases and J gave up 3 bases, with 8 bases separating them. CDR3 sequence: CASSPPRYNEQFF. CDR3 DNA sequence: TGTGCCAGCAGTCCCCCCCGCTACAATGAGCAGTTCTTC.

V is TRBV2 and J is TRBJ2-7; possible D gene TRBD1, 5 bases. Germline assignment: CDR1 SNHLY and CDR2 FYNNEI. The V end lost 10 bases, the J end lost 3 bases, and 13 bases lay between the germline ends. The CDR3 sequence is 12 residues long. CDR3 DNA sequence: TGTGCCACTCGCCAGGGTCACTACGAGCAGTACGTC. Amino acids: CATRQGHYEQYV.

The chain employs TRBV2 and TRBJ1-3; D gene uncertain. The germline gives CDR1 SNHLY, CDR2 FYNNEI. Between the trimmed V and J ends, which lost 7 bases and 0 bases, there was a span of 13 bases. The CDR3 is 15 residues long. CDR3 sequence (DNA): TGTGCCAGCAAATTGGACCGAAACTCTGGAAACACCATATATTTT. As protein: CASKLDRNSGNTIYF.

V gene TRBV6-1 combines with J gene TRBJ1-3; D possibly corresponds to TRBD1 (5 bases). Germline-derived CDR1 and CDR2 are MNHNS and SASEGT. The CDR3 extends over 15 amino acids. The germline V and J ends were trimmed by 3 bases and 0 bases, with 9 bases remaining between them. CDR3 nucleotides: TGTGCCAGCAGTGACCAGGGCTTCTCTGGAAACACCATATATTTT. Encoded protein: CASSDQGFSGNTIYF.

The CDR3 here is CASSVSTGIAGNTIYF. The DNA of the CDR3 is TGTGCCAGCAGCGTATCGACAGGGATCGCAGGAAACACCATATATTTT. The J gene is TRBJ1-3, the V gene TRBV5-4; 7 bases are a match to TRBD1. The junction had 11 bases not matched to a gene; V was cut back by 4 bases and J by 4 bases. Germline CDR1 and CDR2: SGHNT and YYREEE (reference sequence). This CDR3 has 16 amino acids.

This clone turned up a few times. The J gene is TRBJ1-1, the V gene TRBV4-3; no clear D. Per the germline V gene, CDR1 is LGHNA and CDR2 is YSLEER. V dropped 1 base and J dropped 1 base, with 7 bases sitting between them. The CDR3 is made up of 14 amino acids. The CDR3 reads CASSQVWQNTEAFF. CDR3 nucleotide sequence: TGCGCCAGCAGCCAAGTGTGGCAGAACACTGAAGCTTTCTTT.

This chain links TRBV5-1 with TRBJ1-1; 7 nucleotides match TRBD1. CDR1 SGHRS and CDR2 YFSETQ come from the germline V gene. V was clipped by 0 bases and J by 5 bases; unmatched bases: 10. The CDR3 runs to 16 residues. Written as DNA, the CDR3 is TGCGCCAGCAGCTTGGTGCCCCGACAGGGAGGGACTGAAGCTTTCTTT. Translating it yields CASSLVPRQGGTEAFF.

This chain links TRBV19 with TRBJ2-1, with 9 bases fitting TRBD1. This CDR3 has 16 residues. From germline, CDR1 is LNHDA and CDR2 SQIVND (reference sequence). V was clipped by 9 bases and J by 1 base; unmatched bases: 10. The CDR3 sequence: CASDPAGQGSYNEQFF. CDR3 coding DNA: TGTGCCAGCGACCCCGCGGGACAGGGTTCCTACAATGAGCAGTTCTTC.